What follows describes a single T cell receptor (beta chain). The entry originates in a study of blood T cell repertoires in COVID-19. Data came from immunoSEQ multiplex PCR; TCRdb stores just in-frame clones and leaves some out. In the table there are 60,000 to 70,000 clones, around 87% of which are singletons. The V segment lost 5 bases and the J segment 4 bases; nucleotides outside the gene matches: 5. CDR3 length equals 14 residues. Germline values: CDR1 SGHRS, CDR2 YFSETQ. This chain uses TRBV5-1 with TRBJ1-1; TRBD1 agrees at 10 bases. Material for sequencing was peripheral blood. The TCR was taken from a man in his forties or fifties with COVID-19, enrolled during active disease. The CDR3: CASRGTGESTEAFF. For the CDR3, the DNA is TGCGCCAGCAGAGGGACAGGGGAGAGCACTGAAGCTTTCTTT.